Sequencing of this TCR beta chain was carried out in a study of shared clonotypes between healthy human individuals. Overall study context: Three plates each covered CD4 naive and memory; CD8 naive two, CD8 memory one. Study results and caveats: Among donors, clonotype sharing was expected to be affected by sequencing depth.

Details on this clone: The target antigen is unknown.

DNA at roughly 0.2 ug, around 30,000 T cell genomes, went into sorted-subset replicate PCRs. TCRdb keeps only in-frame clones here, not all; method: immunoSEQ multiplex PCR. The repertoire holds about 1.4 million clones, with roughly 96% as singletons. V lost 1 base and J 1 base, leaving 6 bases between the germline ends. Germline loops: CDR1 SGHNT, CDR2 YYREEE (reference sequence). There are 14 residues in the CDR3. The material sequenced was naive CD4+ T cells sorted from blood. Subset indicated: CD45RA+ positively selected. V usage is TRBV5-4 and J usage is TRBJ2-1, with a tentative D call TRBD1 (5 bases). The receptor was isolated from a young man in good health. CDR3 loop: CASSLPGSYNEQFF. The DNA of the CDR3 is TGTGCCAGCAGCTTGCCAGGGTCCTACAATGAGCAGTTCTTC.